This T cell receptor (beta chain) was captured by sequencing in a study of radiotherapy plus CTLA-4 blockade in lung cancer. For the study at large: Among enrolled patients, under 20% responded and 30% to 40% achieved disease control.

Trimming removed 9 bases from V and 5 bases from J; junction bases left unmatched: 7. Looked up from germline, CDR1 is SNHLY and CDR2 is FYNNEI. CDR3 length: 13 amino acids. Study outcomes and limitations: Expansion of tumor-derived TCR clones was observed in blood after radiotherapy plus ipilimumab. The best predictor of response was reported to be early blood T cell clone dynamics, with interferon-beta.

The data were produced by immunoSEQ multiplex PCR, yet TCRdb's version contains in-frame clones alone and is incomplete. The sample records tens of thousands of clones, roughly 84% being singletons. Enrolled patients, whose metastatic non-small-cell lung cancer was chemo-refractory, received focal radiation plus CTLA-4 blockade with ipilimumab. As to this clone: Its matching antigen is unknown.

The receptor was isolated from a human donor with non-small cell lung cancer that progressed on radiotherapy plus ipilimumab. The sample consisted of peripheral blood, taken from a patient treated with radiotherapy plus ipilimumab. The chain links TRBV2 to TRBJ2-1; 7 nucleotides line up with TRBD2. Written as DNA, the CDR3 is TGTGCCAGTGGACTAGAACCCGACAATGAGCAGTTCTTC. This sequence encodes CASGLEPDNEQFF.